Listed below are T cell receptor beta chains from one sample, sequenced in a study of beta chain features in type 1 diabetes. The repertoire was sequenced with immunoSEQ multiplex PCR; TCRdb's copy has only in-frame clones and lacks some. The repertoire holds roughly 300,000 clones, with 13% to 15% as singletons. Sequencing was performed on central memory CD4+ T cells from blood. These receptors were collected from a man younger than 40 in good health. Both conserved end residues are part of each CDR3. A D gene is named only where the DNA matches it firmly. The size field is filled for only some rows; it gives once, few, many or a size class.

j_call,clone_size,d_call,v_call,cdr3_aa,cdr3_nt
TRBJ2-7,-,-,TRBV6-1,CASSEGGRLDEQYF,TGTGCCAGCAGTGAAGGGGGACGGTTGGACGAGCAGTACTTC
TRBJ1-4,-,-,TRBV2,CASRGTNEKLFF,TGTGCCAGCAGGGGTACAAATGAAAAACTGTTTTTT
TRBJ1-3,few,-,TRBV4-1,CASSQDPGVGGNTIYF,TGCGCCAGCAGCCAAGATCCAGGGGTGGGTGGAAACACCATATATTTT
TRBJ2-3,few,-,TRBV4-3,CASSQVNTDTQYF,TGCGCCAGCAGCCAAGTAAACACAGATACGCAGTATTTT
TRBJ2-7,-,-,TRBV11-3,CASSSGGSYNEQYF,TGTGCCAGCAGCAGTGGGGGTAGTTACAACGAGCAGTACTTC
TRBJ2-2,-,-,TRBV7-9,CAASLSTGELFF,TGTGCCGCTAGCCTGAGCACCGGGGAGCTGTTTTTT
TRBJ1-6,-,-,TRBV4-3,CASSEGGNSPLHF,TGCGCCAGCAGCGAGGGTGGTAATTCACCCCTCCACTTT
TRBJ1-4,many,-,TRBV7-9,CASSSTARGEKLFF,TGTGCCAGCAGCTCGACGGCCAGGGGTGAAAAACTGTTTTTT
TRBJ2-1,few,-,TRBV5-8,CASSLDLGSYNEQFF,TGTGCCAGCAGCTTGGATCTGGGGTCCTACAATGAGCAGTTCTTC
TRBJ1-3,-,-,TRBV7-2,CASSKGGNTIYF,TGTGCCAGCAGCAAAGGTGGAAACACCATATATTTT